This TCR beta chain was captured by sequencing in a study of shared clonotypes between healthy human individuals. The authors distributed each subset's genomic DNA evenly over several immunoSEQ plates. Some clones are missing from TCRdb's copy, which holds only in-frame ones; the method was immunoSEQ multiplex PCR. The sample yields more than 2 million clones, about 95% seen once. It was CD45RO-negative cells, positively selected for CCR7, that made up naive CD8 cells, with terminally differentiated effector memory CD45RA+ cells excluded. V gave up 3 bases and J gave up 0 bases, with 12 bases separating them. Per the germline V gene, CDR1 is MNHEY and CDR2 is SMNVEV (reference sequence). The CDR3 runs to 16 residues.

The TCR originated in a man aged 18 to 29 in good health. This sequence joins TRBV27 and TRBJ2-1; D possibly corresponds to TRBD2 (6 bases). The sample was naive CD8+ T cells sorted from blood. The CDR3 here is CASSFSGLSSYNEQFF. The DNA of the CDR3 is TGTGCCAGCAGTTTTAGCGGACTCAGCTCCTACAATGAGCAGTTCTTC.